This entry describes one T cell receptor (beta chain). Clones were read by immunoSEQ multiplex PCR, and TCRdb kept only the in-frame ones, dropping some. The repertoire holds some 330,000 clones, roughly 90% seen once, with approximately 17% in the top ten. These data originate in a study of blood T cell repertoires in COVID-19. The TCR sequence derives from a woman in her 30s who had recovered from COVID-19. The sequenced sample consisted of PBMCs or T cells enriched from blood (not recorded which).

In DNA form, the CDR3 reads TGCGCCAGCAGCTTGGCCGGGACAGGGGCTGGGGCCAACGTCCTGACTTTC. This gives the protein CASSLAGTGAGANVLTF. The chain is built from TRBV5-1 and TRBJ2-6; 10 bases match TRBD1. The CDR3 has 17 amino acids. Germline assignment: CDR1 SGHRS and CDR2 YFSETQ. V trimming: 0 bases; J trimming: 2 bases; junction bases outside the gene matches: 2. Complete variable domain (other parts from reference TRBV5-1 and TRBJ2-6): KAGVTQTPRYLIKTRGQQVTLSCSPISGHRSVSWYQQTPGQGLQFLFEYFSETQRNKGNFPGRFSGRQFSNSRSEMNVSTLELGDSALYLCASSLAGTGAGANVLTFGAGSRLTVL.